Sequencing of this TCR beta chain was carried out in a study of T-cell reconstitution after alpha-beta-depleted transplantation in children. This sample's TCRbeta library carried unique molecular identifier barcodes. One entry per CDR3 protein results from TCRdb running MiXCR on the PCR reads. Of around 200,000 distinct CDR3 sequences listed, roughly 7.5% are singletons. The CDR3 sequence is 14 residues long. The ends lost 1 base at V and 6 bases at J; junction bases unmatched: 5. Germline values: CDR1 DFQATT, CDR2 SNEGSKA (reference sequence). The table lists this clonotype with many counts. The sample was PBMCs from the stem cell graft donor, taken from the stem cell graft. This sequence joins TRBV20-1 and TRBJ2-3; 9 bases fit TRBD2. The sequence was obtained from a human donor who donated a stem cell graft to a child with Wiskott-Aldrich syndrome. The CDR3 bases are TGCAGTGCTAGAGTAGCGGGAGAGTCTGATACGCAGTATTTT. Translated, it gives CSARVAGESDTQYF.